Below, 30 T cell receptor beta chains from the same sample are listed, as sequenced in a study of tumor-infiltrating lymphocytes in primary liver carcinoma. Unsorted whole blood supplied the blood RNA, and germline DNA was isolated too. TCR beta cDNA was reverse-transcribed from around 0.55 ug of total RNA. The reaction used a constant-region primer and ProtoScript II reverse transcriptase. ARM-PCR was slightly modified, and three nested multiplex PCR rounds with it gave rise to the TCR beta libraries. The first two PCR rounds, around 10 cycles each, used TRBV1-TRBV30 forward primers and a C-beta reverse primer. TCRdb processed the multiplex PCR reads anew with MiXCR; each CDR3 protein has one entry. The table has approximately 300,000 distinct CDR3 sequences, 50% to 70% seen once. The sample consisted of peripheral blood. The receptor set was obtained from a man aged 35 to 55 with primary liver carcinoma and hepatitis B virus infection.

V and J are TRBV12-3 or TRBV12-4 and TRBJ2-2; 14 nucleotides match TRBD2. The ends lost 6 bases at V and 3 bases at J; junction bases unmatched: 6. The CDR3 loop spans 17 amino acids. The CDR3 coding sequence is TGTGCCAGCAGGGGGACTAGCGGGAGTAGCGACACCGGGGAGCTGTTTTTT. It codes for CASRGTSGSSDTGELFF.

This clonotype was recorded many times. The rearrangement joins TRBV4-3 to TRBJ2-3, with TRBD2 as a possible D gene (5 bases). This CDR3 spans 15 amino acids. The V gene's germline CDR1 is LGHNA and CDR2 YSLEER. Trimming pared 4 bases from V and 1 base from J, leaving 12 bases between. CDR3: CASSLSGRGTDTQYF. CDR3 nucleotide sequence: TGCGCCAGCAGCCTATCTGGGCGGGGCACAGATACGCAGTATTTT.

This clonotype was observed a single time. A read error may explain this, as a much larger clone is one base away. The chain recombines TRBV6-2 or TRBV6-3 with TRBJ2-7, with D possibly being TRBD2 (5 bases). CDR1 and CDR2 (germline): MNHEY, SVGEGT. V was shortened by 6 bases and J by 5 bases, with 17 bases between the two germline ends. The CDR3 has 14 amino acids. CDR3: CASSRERASNEQYF. The CDR3 DNA follows: TGTGCCAGCAGCCGGGAACGGGCATCCAACGAGCAGTACTTC.

As to this clonotype: A much larger clone lies one base from this, so it may be a read error. The chain has TRBV12-3 or TRBV12-4 and TRBJ1-3; D is uncertain. Trimming left V 5 bases short and J 4 bases short, with 9 bases between. The CDR3 consists of 13 residues. The DNA for the CDR3 is TGTGCCAGCAGTGCTGGCGGAGGAAACACCATATATTTT. Protein sequence: CASSAGGGNTIYF.

This clonotype was counted between two and nine times. The chain combines TRBV5-1 with TRBJ1-5; D is possibly TRBD1 (5 bases). The CDR3 is 15 residues long. V lost 0 bases and J 6 bases, leaving 13 bases between the germline ends. Germline loops: CDR1 SGHRS, CDR2 YFSETQ. CDR3 nucleotides: TGCGCCAGCAGCTTGGACGGGACGGTGGGTCAGCCCCAGCATTTT. Protein: CASSLDGTVGQPQHF.

About this clonotype: A much larger clone lies a single base off, so this may be a read error. This rearrangement joins TRBV12-3 or TRBV12-4 to TRBJ1-6; D remains unclear. There are 13 residues in the CDR3. Trimming stripped 3 bases from V and 4 bases from J, with 4 bases between. The CDR3 reads CASSFQYNSPLHF. DNA of the CDR3: TGTGCCAGCAGTTTCCAGTATAATTCACCCCTCCACTTT.

The gene calls are TRBV2 and TRBJ2-5; 7 bases are a match to TRBD2. The V and J ends lost 5 bases and 11 bases, in that order; junction bases with no gene match: 11. This CDR3 contains 13 residues. The germline V gene encodes CDR1 SNHLY and CDR2 FYNNEI. CDR3 amino acids: CASSPAGVPYQYF. DNA for the CDR3: TGTGCCAGCAGTCCTGCGGGAGTACCCTATCAGTACTTC.

Details on this clonotype: This may stem from a read error, because a much larger clone lies one nucleotide away. The CDR3 end shows no conserved phenylalanine or tryptophan, and so a read error is likely. V usage is TRBV5-6 and J usage is TRBJ2-7, with a possible D match to TRBD2 (5 bases). Per the germline V gene, CDR1 is SGHDT and CDR2 is YYEEEE. With 3 bases removed from V and 3 bases from J, the gap between germline ends came to 7 bases. The CDR3 loop spans 12 amino acids. CDR3 DNA sequence: TGTGCCAGCAGCTATCGGGGCTACGAGCAGTACTTA. It specifies CASSYRGYEQYL.

Of note for this clonotype: A much bigger clone sits one base away, suggesting this may be a read error. The chain joins TRBV12-3 or TRBV12-4 to TRBJ2-5, with D possibly TRBD2 on 5 matching bases. The CDR3 spans 13 residues. The CDR3 reads CASSLASRETQHF. Here the CDR3 DNA reads TGTGCCAGCAGTTTGGCTAGCCGAGAGACCCAGCACTTC.

This clonotype is a singleton in its sample. The chain couples TRBV6-1 to TRBJ1-5; a weak D match, TRBD1 (5 bases). The CDR3 is made up of 14 amino acids. Germline CDR1 reads MNHNS; CDR2 reads SASEGT. The chain's CDR3 is CTNSKGHSNQPQHF. The CDR3 DNA follows: TGTACCAATTCCAAGGGGCATAGCAATCAGCCCCAGCATTTT.

Ten or more counts support this clonotype. The rearrangement joins TRBV4-2 to TRBJ2-7, with 7 bases matching TRBD1. Germline V lookup: CDR1 LGHNA, CDR2 YNFKEQ. V shed 5 bases, J shed 7 bases, and the junction held 8 bases outside the gene matches. CDR3 length: 13 residues. The CDR3 coding sequence is TGTGCCAGCAGCTACGACAGGGTCGGAGAGCAGTACTTC. It yields the protein CASSYDRVGEQYF.

This clonotype was observed many times. V is TRBV12-3 or TRBV12-4 and J is TRBJ2-5; tentative D call: TRBD1 (6 bases). This CDR3 comprises 12 residues. Trimming took off 6 bases at V and 4 bases at J, with 9 bases between the two ends. CDR3 sequence (DNA): TGTGCCAGCAGCTTCAGGGGAGAGACCCAGTACTTC. It is translated as CASSFRGETQYF.

This chain connects TRBV6-2 or TRBV6-3 to TRBJ2-7; 14 bases are shared with TRBD2. Germline-derived CDR1 and CDR2 are MNHEY and SVGEGT. The CDR3 length is 13 residues. Unmatched junction bases numbered 3, after V lost 10 bases and J lost 4 bases. The CDR3 reads CANRTSGGYEQYF. For the CDR3, the DNA is TGTGCCAACAGGACTAGCGGGGGGTACGAGCAGTACTTC.

This clonotype has a count of ten or more. The chain carries TRBV4-1 and TRBJ2-7, with D perhaps TRBD1 (6 bases). The CDR3 runs 15 residues. Germline V gene lookup returns CDR1 MGHRA and CDR2 YSYEKL. V lost 1 base and J lost 1, with 11 bases in between. The CDR3 reads CASSQAPGTSYEQYF. Written as DNA, the CDR3 is TGCGCCAGCAGCCAAGCCCCAGGGACATCCTACGAGCAGTACTTC.

The V and J genes are TRBV21-1 and TRBJ1-2. TRBV21-1 is recorded as a pseudogene. CDR3 length: 13 residues. For the CDR3, the DNA is TGTGCCAGCGGTCTACGGGGATGTGGGGGCTACACCTTC. Amino acid sequence: CASGLRGCGGYTF.

Concerning this clonotype: A much larger clone sits a single nucleotide away, making a read error possible. The rearrangement links TRBV12-3 or TRBV12-4 to TRBJ1-2; D is perhaps TRBD1 (6 bases). Trimming cost V 3 bases and J 3 bases, with 17 bases left between them. The CDR3 totals 16 residues. The CDR3 loop reads CASSFLYRVPDYGYTF. The CDR3 bases are TGTGCCAGCAGTTTCCTCTACAGGGTGCCAGACTATGGCTACACCTTC.

This clonotype has ten or more counts. The conserved final phenylalanine or tryptophan is absent from the CDR3, which likely points to a read error. The DNA is left out, because the CDR3 cannot be placed on it with certainty; the CDR3 is given as TCRdb lists it. V usage is TRBV12-3 or TRBV12-4 and J usage is TRBJ2-3; no DNA check was done on the table's D call, TRBD2. The CDR3 region is 10 residues in length, termini included. This chain's CDR3 is CARTPGLAGE.

The chain recombines TRBV24-1 with TRBJ2-5; 11 nucleotides align to TRBD1. CDR1 and CDR2 (germline): KGHDR, SFDVKD. After removal of 4 bases from V and 5 bases from J, the junction contained 8 bases not matched to a gene. This CDR3 region has 16 residues. As DNA, the CDR3 is TGTGCCACCAGTGACCCCCGGACAGGGGGCAGGGAGACCCAGTACTTC. Translated, it gives CATSDPRTGGRETQYF.

This clonotype was observed a handful of times. This sequence joins TRBV9 and TRBJ1-1; the D gene is possibly TRBD1 (5 bases). Germline CDR1 is SGDLS and CDR2 is YYNGEE. The CDR3 covers 14 residues. The germline V and J ends were trimmed by 5 bases and 1 base, with 12 bases remaining between them. Here the CDR3 reads CASSARGQNTEAFF. The CDR3 nucleotides read TGTGCCAGCAGTGCCCGGGGCCAGAACACTGAAGCTTTCTTT.

On this clonotype: This may stem from a read error, because a much larger clone lies one nucleotide away. The CDR3 loop is CASSESGRGEQYF. Written as DNA, the CDR3 is TGCGCCAGCAGTGAGTCTGGCAGGGGCGAGCAGTACTTC. The rearrangement links TRBV10-1 to TRBJ2-7, with D possibly being TRBD1 (6 bases). V gave up 0 bases and J gave up 6 bases, with 9 bases separating them. CDR1 is WNHNN and CDR2 is SYGVQD in the germline V gene (reference sequence). The length of the CDR3 is 13 residues.

Note on this clonotype: It may be a read error: a sequence one base away is much more abundant. This chain uses TRBV12-3 or TRBV12-4 with TRBJ2-1; D not certain. The CDR3 loop spans 16 amino acids. CDR3 in amino acids: CASSLALLRNHNERFF. Here the CDR3 DNA reads TGTGCCAGCAGTTTAGCTCTCCTGAGAAATCACAATGAGCGGTTCTTC.

V and J are TRBV6-2 or TRBV6-3 and TRBJ2-3; D call uncertain. Germline V lookup: CDR1 MNHEY, CDR2 SVGEGT. The ends were cut back, 6 bases at V and 5 bases at J, with 12 bases in the middle. CDR3 size: 13 residues. The CDR3 nucleotides are TGTGCCAGCAGGCCCTTGGAAGGAGATACGCAGTATTTT. It yields the protein CASRPLEGDTQYF.

The rearrangement joins TRBV6-2 or TRBV6-3 to TRBJ1-5, with 8 positions matching TRBD1. Gene TRBJ2-3 matches the end of the DNA better, so the J call may be wrong. The CDR3 loop spans 16 amino acids. Germline V gene lookup returns CDR1 MNHEY and CDR2 SVGEGT. CDR3: CASSHPPQGGNQPQYF. The DNA of the CDR3 is TGTGCCAGCAGTCACCCCCCACAGGGGGGCAATCAGCCCCAGTATTTT.

As concerns this clonotype: The final CDR3 position lacks the conserved phenylalanine or tryptophan, pointing to a likely read error. The chain carries TRBV6-6 and TRBJ2-5; D not certain. CDR1 and CDR2 (germline): MNHNY, SVGAGI (reference sequence). This CDR3 has 13 amino acids. The CDR3 protein is CVSSWTGQETQYL. In nucleotides, the CDR3 is TGTGTCAGCAGCTGGACGGGCCAAGAGACCCAGTACTTA.

The chain employs TRBV5-8 and TRBJ2-7; 16 bases line up with TRBD2. The V and J ends lost 2 bases and 2 bases, in that order; junction bases with no gene match: 7. The germline gives CDR1 SGHTS, CDR2 YDEGEE. This CDR3 is 18 amino acids long. The CDR3 DNA follows: TGTGCCAGCAGCTTCCCTGGGACTAGCGGGAGGGCCGCCTACGAGCAGTACTTC. Residues: CASSFPGTSGRAAYEQYF.

The rearrangement uses TRBV14 and TRBJ1-6; D remains unclear. CDR3 length equals 12 residues. Germline CDR1 and CDR2: SGHDN and FVKESK. V gave up 2 bases and J gave up 7 bases, with 3 bases separating them. This CDR3 reads CASSQSNSPLHF. CDR3 bases: TGTGCCAGCAGCCAATCGAATTCACCCCTCCACTTT.

Turning to this clonotype: At one end, the junction sequence differs from germline, possibly due to a read error. The chain employs TRBV14 and TRBJ2-3, with 7 bases aligning to TRBD1. The CDR3 contains 16 residues. The germline CDR1 and CDR2 sequences are SGHDN and FVKESK. DNA of the CDR3: TGTGCCAACAGCCAAGAAGCAGGGGGTTATCCAGATACGCAGTATTTT. Residues: CANSQEAGGYPDTQYF.

For this clonotype: A much larger clone differs from this one at a single base, so this may be a read error. This rearrangement joins TRBV5-4 to TRBJ2-3; a weak D match, TRBD2 (5 bases). CDR1 and CDR2 (germline): SGHNT, YYREEE (reference sequence). This CDR3 contains 13 residues. CDR3 residues: CANSFRGLDTQYF. Written as DNA, the CDR3 is TGTGCCAACAGCTTCCGGGGTCTGGATACGCAGTATTTT.

This clonotype was found once. At one of its ends the junction is not consistent with the germline gene, which may arise from a read error. The chain carries TRBV5-8 and TRBJ1-2; TRBD1 is a possible D gene (6 bases). Germline V CDR1 and CDR2: SGHTS, YDEGEE. This CDR3 spans 16 amino acids. This CDR3 is CACSSTDRKEHYGYTF. In DNA, the CDR3 is TGTGCCTGCAGCTCAACGGACAGAAAAGAACACTATGGCTACACCTTC. The complete variable domain, with remaining parts taken from reference TRBV5-8 and TRBJ1-2, reads EAGVTQSPTHLIKTRGQQATLRCSPISGHTSVYWYQQALGLGLQFLLWYDEGEERNRGNFPPRFSGRQFPNYSSELNVNALELEDSALYLCACSSTDRKEHYGYTFGSGTRLTVV.

The rearrangement links TRBV14 to TRBJ2-7; tentatively, D is TRBD2 (5 bases). There are 16 residues in the CDR3. Germline CDR1 SGHDN, CDR2 FVKESK. V was clipped by 7 bases and J by 2 bases, with 21 bases between them. CDR3 sequence: CASTTAEKEGTYEQYF. For the CDR3, the DNA is TGTGCCAGCACCACAGCGGAGAAAGAGGGAACCTACGAGCAGTACTTC.